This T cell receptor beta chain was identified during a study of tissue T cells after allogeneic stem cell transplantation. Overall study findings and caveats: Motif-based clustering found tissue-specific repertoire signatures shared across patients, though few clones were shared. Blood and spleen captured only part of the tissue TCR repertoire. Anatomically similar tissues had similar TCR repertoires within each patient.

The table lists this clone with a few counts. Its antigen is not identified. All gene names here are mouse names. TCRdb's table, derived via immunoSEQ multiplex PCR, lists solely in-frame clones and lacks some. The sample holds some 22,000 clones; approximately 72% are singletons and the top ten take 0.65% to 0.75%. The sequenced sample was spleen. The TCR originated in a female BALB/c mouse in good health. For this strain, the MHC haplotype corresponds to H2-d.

CDR3 region: CASKAVQDTQYF. The DNA read from the CDR3 is TGTGCCAGCAAGGCAGTCCAAGACACCCAGTAC. The chain recombines TRBV14 with TRBJ2-5; D remains ambiguous. The DNA ends 1 residue before the CDR3 does, and the rest of the CDR3 is filled in from the germline J gene. CDR1 and CDR2 (germline): SGHDT, FRDEAV. Trimming cost V 6 bases and J 2 bases, with 7 bases left between them. The CDR3 sequence is 12 residues long.